The present T cell receptor beta chain was sequenced within a study of control samples from healthy donors and cancer patients. The CDR3 extends over 16 amino acids. Germline loops: CDR1 SGHDT, CDR2 YYEEEE. Trimming took off 1 base at V and 0 bases at J, with 11 bases between the two ends. Profiled with immunoSEQ multiplex PCR; TCRdb holds only in-frame clones, not every one. Among roughly 98,000 clones listed, roughly 86% were seen once. The clonotype comes from an older woman in good health. The sequenced sample consisted of blood. The chain has TRBV5-6 and TRBJ1-3; D ambiguous. The CDR3 sequence: CASSLRLLSSGNTIYF. CDR3 nucleotides: TGTGCCAGCAGCTTGAGGCTCCTGTCCTCTGGAAACACCATATATTTT.